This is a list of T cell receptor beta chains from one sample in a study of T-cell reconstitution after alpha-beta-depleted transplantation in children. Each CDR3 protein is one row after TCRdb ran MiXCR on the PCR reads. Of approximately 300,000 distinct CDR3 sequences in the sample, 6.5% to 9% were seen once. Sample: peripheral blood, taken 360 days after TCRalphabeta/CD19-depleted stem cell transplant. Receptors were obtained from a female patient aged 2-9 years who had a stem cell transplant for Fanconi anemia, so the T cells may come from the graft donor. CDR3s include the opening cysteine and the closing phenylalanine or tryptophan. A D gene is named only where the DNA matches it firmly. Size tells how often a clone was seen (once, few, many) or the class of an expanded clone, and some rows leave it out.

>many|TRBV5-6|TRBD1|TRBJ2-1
CASSLDRGSYNEQFF
TGTGCCAGCAGCTTGGACAGGGGATCCTACAATGAGCAGTTCTTC
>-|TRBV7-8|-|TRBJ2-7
CASSLDAGVRVQYF
TGTGCCAGCAGCTTAGATGCAGGGGTTAGGGTGCAGTACTTC
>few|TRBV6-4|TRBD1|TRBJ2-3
CASSAATGAGTDTQYF
TGTGCCAGCAGTGCCGCGACAGGGGCAGGGACAGATACGCAGTATTTT
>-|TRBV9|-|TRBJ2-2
CASSVGRTGELFF
TGTGCCAGCAGCGTAGGCCGCACCGGGGAGCTGTTTTTT
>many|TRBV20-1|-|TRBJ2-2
CSAREGSYTGELFF
TGCAGTGCTAGAGAAGGCAGTTACACCGGGGAGCTGTTTTTT
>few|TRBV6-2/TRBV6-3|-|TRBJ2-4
CASSYSIATLEDIQYF
TGTGCCAGCAGTTACTCGATAGCAACCCTAGAAGACATTCAGTACTTC
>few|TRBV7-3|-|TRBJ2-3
CASSSSGGLMTTDTQYF
TGTGCCAGCAGCTCATCCGGGGGACTGATGACCACAGATACGCAGTATTTT
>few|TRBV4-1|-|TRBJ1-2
CASSQREVLLNYGYTF
TGCGCCAGCAGCCAGAGGGAAGTCCTTCTTAACTATGGCTACACCTTC
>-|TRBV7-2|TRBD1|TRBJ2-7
CASSSPRGPYEQYF
TGTGCCAGCAGCTCCCCCAGGGGGCCCTACGAGCAGTACTTC
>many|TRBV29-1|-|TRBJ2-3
CSVEFFGPGSTDTQYF
TGCAGCGTTGAGTTCTTTGGGCCTGGGAGCACAGATACGCAGTATTTT
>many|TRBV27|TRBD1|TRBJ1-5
CASSPGQGYQPQHF
TGTGCCAGCAGTCCGGGACAGGGTTATCAGCCCCAGCATTTT
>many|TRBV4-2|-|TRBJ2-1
CASSPKERGTAPYNEQFF
TGTGCCAGCAGCCCCAAGGAACGTGGCACCGCACCTTACAATGAGCAGTTCTTC
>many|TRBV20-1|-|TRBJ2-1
CSAMEPYNEQFF
TGCAGTGCAATGGAACCCTACAATGAGCAGTTCTTC
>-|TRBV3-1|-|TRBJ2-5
CASSQLGQNQYF
TGTGCCAGCAGCCAACTTGGGCAGAACCAGTACTTC
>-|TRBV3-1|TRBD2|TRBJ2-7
CASSQDAPRATSGRARNEQYF
TGTGCCAGCAGCCAAGATGCGCCCAGGGCGACTAGCGGGAGGGCCAGGAACGAGCAGTACTTC
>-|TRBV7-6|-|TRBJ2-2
CASSSTPVHSAENTGELFF
TGTGCCAGCAGCTCGACGCCCGTCCATTCAGCGGAAAACACCGGGGAGCTGTTTTTT
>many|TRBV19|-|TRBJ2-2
CASSMYTGTGELFF
TGTGCCAGTAGTATGTATACAGGCACCGGGGAGCTGTTTTTT
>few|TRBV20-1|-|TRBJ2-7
CSASGQVYEQYF
TGCAGTGCTAGTGGGCAGGTCTACGAGCAGTACTTC
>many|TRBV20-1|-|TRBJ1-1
CSARDRVGAFF
TGCAGTGCTAGAGATCGGGTTGGAGCTTTCTTT
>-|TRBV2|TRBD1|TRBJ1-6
CASSVQGTNSPLHF
TGTGCCAGCAGTGTACAGGGGACTAATTCACCCCTCCACTTT